The T cell receptor beta chain described here comes from a study of blood T cell repertoires in COVID-19. Germline V gene sequence: CDR1 MNHEY, CDR2 SVGAGI. V gave up 4 bases and J gave up 7 bases; unmatched junction bases: 6. The CDR3 extends over 14 amino acids. Sequencing was performed with immunoSEQ multiplex PCR; in TCRdb, only in-frame clones are kept and a portion is missing. The sample carries 200,000 to 250,000 clones, approximately 90% recorded once. This TCR was sampled from a man in his forties or fifties with acute or convalescent COVID-19. Sequenced input: peripheral blood. The chain combines TRBV6-5 with TRBJ1-4; 7 bases line up with TRBD1. The CDR3 DNA reads TGTGCCAGCAGTTCGGGGCAGGGGGGTGAAAAACTGTTTTTT. Translation: CASSSGQGGEKLFF.